This T cell receptor (beta chain) emerged from a study of radiotherapy plus CTLA-4 blockade in lung cancer. General study results and limits: Early shifts in blood T cell clones, with interferon-beta, reportedly predicted response best. Expansion in blood of tumor-derived TCR clones was seen after radiotherapy plus ipilimumab.

Generated by immunoSEQ multiplex PCR, the TCRdb table keeps only in-frame clones and is missing some. Found here are approximately 80,000 clones, 78% of them singletons; the top ten hold over 20%. Germline CDR1 is MDHEN and CDR2 is SYDVKM. The CDR3 is 12 amino acids. Trimming took 3 bases from V and 7 from J; bases not matched to a gene: 2. Turning to this clone: Antigen specificity is unknown.

This chain connects TRBV28 to TRBJ1-1, with 7 bases fitting TRBD1. Here the sequenced sample was peripheral blood, taken from a patient treated with radiotherapy plus ipilimumab. The sequence came from a human donor with non-small cell lung cancer whose response to radiotherapy plus ipilimumab could not be evaluated. Some clones in this sample may be carry-over from other donors' samples. As DNA, the CDR3 is TGTGCCAGCAGTTTTCGGGACAGTGAAGCTTTCTTT. Translated: CASSFRDSEAFF.